The clone carrying this T cell receptor beta chain has only a few counts. Original analysis: Nucleated cell counts were estimated from reference gene primer amplification. The method was immunoSEQ multiplex PCR; TCRdb's version includes in-frame clones alone and lacks a portion of them. V and J calls and clone size are copied from that table; D and trimming were computed from the DNA. The data show more than 350,000 clones, 87% seen once. The data derive from a study of blood T cell repertoires in COVID-19. On the study more broadly: T cells, B-cell-depleted T cells, or PBMCs supplied cDNA or gDNA.

This study enrolled people aged roughly 18 to 90 from approximately 25 US geographic areas. Recovered Cohort 3 donors showed two negative PCRs, clearance, or symptom resolution. Sequencing was carried out using PBMCs or T cells enriched from blood (not recorded which). The sequence came from a woman aged 45-60 years who had recovered from COVID-19.

The CDR3 loop reads CASSSRTAYEQYF. DNA for the CDR3: TGTGCCAGCAGTTCCCGGACAGCATACGAGCAGTACTTC. The chain carries TRBV2 and TRBJ2-7; D might be TRBD1 (6 bases). V gave up 5 bases and J gave up 4 bases, with 12 bases separating them. The germline V gene has CDR1 SNHLY and CDR2 FYNNEI. The CDR3 is 13 residues long.